This TCR beta chain was retrieved from a study of control samples from healthy donors and cancer patients (dated by TCRdb to the early 2020s). The library was produced with the immunoSEQ multiplex PCR assay. In TCRdb, the immuneACCESS table is reduced to in-frame sequences with V and J assigned. These tables do not hold every clone; where another copy was compared, an unresolved V gene accounts for under half, and the others remain unexplained. In all, the sample holds about 44,000 clones, and around 70% of those were seen once. Over 15% of the sample is taken by the ten largest. Of note for this clone: Its antigen is unknown. No clone much larger than this one lies a single base away; base qualities are absent.

This receptor was identified in a male donor with melanoma. Sequencing used formalin-fixed, paraffin-embedded tissue.

The sequence in DNA is TGTGCCAGCACCCTGGGGAAGGAGCAGTTCTTC. Translation gives CASTLGKEQFF. The chain is made from TRBV12-3 or TRBV12-4 and TRBJ2-1; the D gene lacks a confident call. Its CDR3 holds 11 amino acids, cysteine through phenylalanine. This entry keeps only the CDR3 DNA: 33 bases, framed from base 1. Relative to germline, V is 7 bases shorter and J is 10 bases shorter, with 11 bases between their ends.